This T cell receptor (beta chain) came from a study of blood T cell repertoires in COVID-19. Germline-derived CDR1 and CDR2 are GTSNPN and SVGIG (reference sequence). The CDR3 loop spans 14 amino acids. The V end lost 0 bases, the J end lost 5 bases, and 13 bases lay between the germline ends. Some clones are missing from TCRdb's copy, which holds only in-frame ones; the method was immunoSEQ multiplex PCR. This sample has some 70,000 clones, with 80% to 90% found just once. V is TRBV30 and J is TRBJ2-5; a possible D gene is TRBD2 (7 bases). Material for sequencing was peripheral blood. The TCR was taken from a human donor in a cohort sampled during active COVID-19. CDR3 sequence reads: CAWSVGGGLETQYF. DNA of the CDR3: TGTGCCTGGAGTGTAGGGGGGGGCCTGGAGACCCAGTACTTC.